This is a list of T cell receptor beta chains from one sample in a study of T cells after yellow fever vaccination. One entry per CDR3 protein results from TCRdb running MiXCR on the 5' RACE reads. The table records approximately 260,000 distinct CDR3 sequences, 10% to 15% of them present only once. Sample: CD4+ T cells sorted from PBMCs, taken 45 days after the yellow fever booster vaccination. Receptors were obtained from a man aged 25 to 40 who received the YFV17D yellow fever vaccine. The CDR3 runs from the conserved cysteine through the conserved F or W. The D gene is left open where the match is weak. Clone size appears in some rows only: once, few, many, or a class for an expanded clone.

>-|TRBJ2-5|-|12|TRBV7-2
TGTGCCAGCAAAGTAGCCGGGGAGACCCAGTACTTC
CASKVAGETQYF
>few|TRBJ2-1|TRBD2|17|TRBV5-4
TGTGCCAGCAGCTTCCAATGGGGTAGCGGGAGAGTCAATGAGCAGTTCTTC
CASSFQWGSGRVNEQFF
>-|TRBJ1-1|-|12|TRBV20-1
TGCAGTGCTAAAGGGTTGAACACTGAAGCTTTCTTT
CSAKGLNTEAFF
>few|TRBJ2-1|-|14|TRBV9
TGTGCCAGCAGCGTAGATTGGCAGCCTTGGGTGCAGTTCTTC
CASSVDWQPWVQFF
>few|TRBJ1-1|-|14|TRBV7-2
TGTGCCAGCAGCCACTTTAAATTGAACACTGAAGCTTTCTTT
CASSHFKLNTEAFF
>few|TRBJ2-1|-|13|TRBV7-2
TGTGCCAGCAGCCTCCGACGTGGTGATGAGCAGTTCTTC
CASSLRRGDEQFF
>few|TRBJ2-1|TRBD2|11|TRBV7-2
TGTGCCAGCAGCCTAGCGGGCCGGCAGTTCTTC
CASSLAGRQFF
>many|TRBJ1-1|-|12|TRBV15
TGTGCCACCAGCAGAGTATCCAGTGAAGCTTTCTTT
CATSRVSSEAFF
>-|TRBJ2-5|-|15|TRBV5-1
TGCGCCAGCAGCTTGGGTAGCGCTCTGGAAGAGACCCAGTACTTC
CASSLGSALEETQYF
>-|TRBJ2-2|-|15|TRBV7-8
TGTGCCAGCAGTCTCGACGGCTGGGGCGGCGGGGAGCTGTTTTTT
CASSLDGWGGGELFF
>-|TRBJ2-7|-|11|TRBV30
TGTGCCTGGAGGGGCGGAGGGGAGCAGTACTTC
CAWRGGGEQYF
>few|TRBJ2-1|-|15|TRBV25-1
TGTGCCAGCAGTGAATTAGCGAGCTCCTACAATGAGCAGTTCTTC
CASSELASSYNEQFF
>few|TRBJ1-5|-|13|TRBV6-1
TGTGCCAGCATGGCGGTTAGCAATCAGCCCCAGCATTTT
CASMAVSNQPQHF